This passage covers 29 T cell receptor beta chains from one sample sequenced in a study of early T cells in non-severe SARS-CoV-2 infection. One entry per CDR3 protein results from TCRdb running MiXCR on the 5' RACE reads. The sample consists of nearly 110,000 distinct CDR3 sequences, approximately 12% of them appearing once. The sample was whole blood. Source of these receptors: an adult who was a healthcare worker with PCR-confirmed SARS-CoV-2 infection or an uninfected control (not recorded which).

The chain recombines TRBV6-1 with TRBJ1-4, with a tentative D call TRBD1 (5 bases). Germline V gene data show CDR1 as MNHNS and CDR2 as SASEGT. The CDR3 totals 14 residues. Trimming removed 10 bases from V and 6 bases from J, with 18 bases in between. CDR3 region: CATTWGTRDEKLFF. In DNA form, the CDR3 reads TGTGCCACCACGTGGGGGACGCGCGATGAAAAACTGTTTTTT.

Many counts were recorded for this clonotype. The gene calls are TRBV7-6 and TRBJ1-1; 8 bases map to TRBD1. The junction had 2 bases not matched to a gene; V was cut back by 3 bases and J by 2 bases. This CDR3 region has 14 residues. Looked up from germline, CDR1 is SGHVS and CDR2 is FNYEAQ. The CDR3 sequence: CASSFDRGNTEAFF. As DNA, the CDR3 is TGTGCCAGCAGCTTCGACAGGGGAAACACTGAAGCTTTCTTT.

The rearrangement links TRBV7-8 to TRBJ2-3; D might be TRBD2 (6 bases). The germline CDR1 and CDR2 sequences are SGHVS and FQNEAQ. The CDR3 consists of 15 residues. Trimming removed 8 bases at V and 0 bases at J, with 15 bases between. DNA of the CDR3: TGTGCCAGCGTAAGGGACTCCCCTAGCACAGATACGCAGTATTTT. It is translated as CASVRDSPSTDTQYF.

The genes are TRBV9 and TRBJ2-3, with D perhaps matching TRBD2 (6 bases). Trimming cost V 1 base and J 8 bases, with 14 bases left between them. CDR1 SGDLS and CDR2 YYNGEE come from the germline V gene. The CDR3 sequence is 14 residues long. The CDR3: CASSVSWGEGTQYF. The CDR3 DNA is TGTGCCAGCAGCGTAAGTTGGGGGGAAGGTACGCAGTATTTT.

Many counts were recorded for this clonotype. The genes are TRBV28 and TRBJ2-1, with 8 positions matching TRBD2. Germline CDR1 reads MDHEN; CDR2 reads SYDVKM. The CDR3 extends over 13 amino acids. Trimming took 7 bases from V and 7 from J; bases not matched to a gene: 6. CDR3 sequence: CASKWASGNEQFF. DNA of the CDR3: TGTGCCAGCAAGTGGGCTAGCGGGAATGAGCAGTTCTTC.

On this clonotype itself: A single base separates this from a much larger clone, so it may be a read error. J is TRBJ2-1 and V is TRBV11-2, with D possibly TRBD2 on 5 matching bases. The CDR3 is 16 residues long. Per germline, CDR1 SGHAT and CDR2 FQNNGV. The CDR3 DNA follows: TGTGTCAGCAGCTTAGGAGAGGGTAGCGCAGACAATGAGCAGTTCTTC. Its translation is CVSSLGEGSADNEQFF.

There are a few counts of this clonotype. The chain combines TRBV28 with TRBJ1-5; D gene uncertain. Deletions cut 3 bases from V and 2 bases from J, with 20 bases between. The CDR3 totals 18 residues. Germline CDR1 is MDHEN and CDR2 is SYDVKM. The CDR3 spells CASSLIGHGISGNQPQHF. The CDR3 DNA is TGTGCCAGCAGTTTGATCGGTCATGGGATCAGCGGCAATCAGCCCCAGCATTTT.

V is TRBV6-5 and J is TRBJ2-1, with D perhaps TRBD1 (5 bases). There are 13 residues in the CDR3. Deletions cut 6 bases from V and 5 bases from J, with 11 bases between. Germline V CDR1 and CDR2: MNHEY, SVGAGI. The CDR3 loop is CASRHGHHNEQFF. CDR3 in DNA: TGTGCCAGCAGACATGGACACCACAATGAGCAGTTCTTC.

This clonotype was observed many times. The CDR3 reads CASSLGGTSHGTDTQYF. The CDR3 region has the DNA TGTGCCAGCAGCTTAGGAGGGACTTCACACGGGACAGATACGCAGTATTTT. The V gene is TRBV11-3, the J gene TRBJ2-3; weak D call: TRBD2 (6 bases). V gave up 1 base and J gave up 3 bases, with 17 bases separating them. Germline CDR1 SGHNT, CDR2 YENEEA. The CDR3 runs 17 residues.

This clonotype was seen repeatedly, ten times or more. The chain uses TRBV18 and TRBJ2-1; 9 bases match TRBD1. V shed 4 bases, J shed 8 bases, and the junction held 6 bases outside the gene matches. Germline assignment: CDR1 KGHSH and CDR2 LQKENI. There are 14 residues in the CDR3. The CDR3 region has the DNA TGTGCCAGCTCACTCGGGACAGGGTACCATGAGCAGTTCTTC. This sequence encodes CASSLGTGYHEQFF.

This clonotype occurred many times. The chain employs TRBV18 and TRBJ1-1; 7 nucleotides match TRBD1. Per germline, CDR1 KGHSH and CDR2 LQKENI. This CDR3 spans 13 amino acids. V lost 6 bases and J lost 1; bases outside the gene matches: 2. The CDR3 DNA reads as TGTGCCAGCTCCCGACAGGGGAACACTGAAGCTTTCTTT. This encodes CASSRQGNTEAFF.

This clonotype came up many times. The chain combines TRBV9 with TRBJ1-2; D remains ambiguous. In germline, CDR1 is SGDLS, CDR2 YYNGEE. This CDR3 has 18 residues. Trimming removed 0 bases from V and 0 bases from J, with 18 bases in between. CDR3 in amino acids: CASSVVDKVFTSNYGYTF. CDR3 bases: TGTGCCAGCAGCGTAGTTGACAAAGTTTTCACCTCTAACTATGGCTACACCTTC. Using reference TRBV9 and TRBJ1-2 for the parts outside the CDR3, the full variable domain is DSGVTQTPKHLITATGQRVTLRCSPRSGDLSVYWYQQSLDQGLQFLIQYYNGEERAKGNILERFSAQQFPDLHSELNLSSLELGDSALYFCASSVVDKVFTSNYGYTFGSGTRLTVV.

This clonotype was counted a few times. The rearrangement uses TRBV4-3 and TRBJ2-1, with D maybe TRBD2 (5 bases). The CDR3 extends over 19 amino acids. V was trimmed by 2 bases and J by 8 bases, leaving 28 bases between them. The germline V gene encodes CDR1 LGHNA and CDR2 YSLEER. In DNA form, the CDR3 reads TGCGCCAGCAGCCAACCGGCCGTGAAGGGATTCTTTGAGGGAGATGAGCAGTTCTTC. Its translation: CASSQPAVKGFFEGDEQFF.

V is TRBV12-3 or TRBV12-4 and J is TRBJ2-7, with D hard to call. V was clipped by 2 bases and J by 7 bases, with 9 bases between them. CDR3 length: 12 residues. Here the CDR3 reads CASSLRGREQYF. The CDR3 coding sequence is TGTGCCAGCAGTTTACGAGGACGGGAGCAGTACTTC.

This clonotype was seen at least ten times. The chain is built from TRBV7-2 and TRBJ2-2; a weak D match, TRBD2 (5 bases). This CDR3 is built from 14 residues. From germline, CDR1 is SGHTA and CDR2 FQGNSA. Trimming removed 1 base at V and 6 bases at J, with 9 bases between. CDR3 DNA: TGTGCCAGCAGCTTAGTCGGGGTACCCGGGGAGCTGTTTTTT. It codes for CASSLVGVPGELFF.

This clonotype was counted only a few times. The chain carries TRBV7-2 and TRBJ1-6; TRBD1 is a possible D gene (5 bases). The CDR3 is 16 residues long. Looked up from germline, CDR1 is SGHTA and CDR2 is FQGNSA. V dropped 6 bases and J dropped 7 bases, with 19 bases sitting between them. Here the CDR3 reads CASRPPSAGTNSPLHF. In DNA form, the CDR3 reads TGTGCCAGCAGACCCCCTTCAGCAGGGACGAATTCACCCCTCCACTTT.

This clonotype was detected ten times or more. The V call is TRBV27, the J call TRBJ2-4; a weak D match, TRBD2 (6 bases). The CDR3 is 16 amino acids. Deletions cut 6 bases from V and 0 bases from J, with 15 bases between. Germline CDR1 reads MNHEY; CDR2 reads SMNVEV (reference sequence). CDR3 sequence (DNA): TGTGCCAGCAGCAGACTAGAAACCTTAGCCAAAAACATTCAGTACTTC. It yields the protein CASSRLETLAKNIQYF.

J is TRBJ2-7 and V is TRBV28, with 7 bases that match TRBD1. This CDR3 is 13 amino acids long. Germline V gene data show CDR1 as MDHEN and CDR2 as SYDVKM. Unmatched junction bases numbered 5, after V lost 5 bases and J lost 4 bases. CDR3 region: CASSTNRGYEQYF. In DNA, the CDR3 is TGTGCCAGCAGTACGAACAGGGGTTACGAGCAGTACTTC.

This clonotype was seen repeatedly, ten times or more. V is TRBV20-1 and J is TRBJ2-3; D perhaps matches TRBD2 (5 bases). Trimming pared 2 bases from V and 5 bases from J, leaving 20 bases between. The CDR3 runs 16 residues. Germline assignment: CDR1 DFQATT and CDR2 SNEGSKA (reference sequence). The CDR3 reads CSARRLAQIPGDTQYF. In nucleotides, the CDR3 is TGCAGTGCTAGACGGCTAGCACAGATACCAGGAGATACGCAGTATTTT.

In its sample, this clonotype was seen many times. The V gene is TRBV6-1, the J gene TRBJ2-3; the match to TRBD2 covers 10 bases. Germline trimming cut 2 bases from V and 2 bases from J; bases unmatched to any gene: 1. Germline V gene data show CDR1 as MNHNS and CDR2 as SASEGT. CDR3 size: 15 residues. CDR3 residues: CASSELAGATDTQYF. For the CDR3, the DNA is TGTGCCAGCAGTGAACTAGCGGGAGCCACAGATACGCAGTATTTT.

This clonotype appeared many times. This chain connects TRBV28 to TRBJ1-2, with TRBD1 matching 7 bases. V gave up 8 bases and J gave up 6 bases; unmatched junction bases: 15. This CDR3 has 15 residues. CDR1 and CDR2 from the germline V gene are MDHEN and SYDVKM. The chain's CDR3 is CASLHRDRRSHGYTF. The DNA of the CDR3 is TGTGCCAGCCTACACCGGGACAGAAGGTCCCATGGCTACACCTTC.

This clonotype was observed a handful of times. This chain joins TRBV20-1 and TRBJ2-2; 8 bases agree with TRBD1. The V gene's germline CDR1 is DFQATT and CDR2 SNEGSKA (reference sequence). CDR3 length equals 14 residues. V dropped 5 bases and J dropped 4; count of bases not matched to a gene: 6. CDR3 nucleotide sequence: TGCAGTGCTTCGACAGGGGCGATCACCGGGGAGCTGTTTTTT. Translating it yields CSASTGAITGELFF.

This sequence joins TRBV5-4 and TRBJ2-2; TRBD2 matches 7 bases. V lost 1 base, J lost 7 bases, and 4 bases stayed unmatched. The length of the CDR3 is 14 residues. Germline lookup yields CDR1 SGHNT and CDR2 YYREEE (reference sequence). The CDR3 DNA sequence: TGTGCCAGCAGCTTGCAGGGAGGGCACGGGGAGCTGTTTTTT. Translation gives CASSLQGGHGELFF.

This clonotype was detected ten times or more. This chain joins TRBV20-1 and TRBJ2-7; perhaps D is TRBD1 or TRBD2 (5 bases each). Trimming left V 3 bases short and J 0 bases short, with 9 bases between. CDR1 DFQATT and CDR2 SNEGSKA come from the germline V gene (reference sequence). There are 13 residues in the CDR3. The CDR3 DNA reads TGCAGTGCTAGGGGGACGGCCTCCTACGAGCAGTACTTC. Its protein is CSARGTASYEQYF.

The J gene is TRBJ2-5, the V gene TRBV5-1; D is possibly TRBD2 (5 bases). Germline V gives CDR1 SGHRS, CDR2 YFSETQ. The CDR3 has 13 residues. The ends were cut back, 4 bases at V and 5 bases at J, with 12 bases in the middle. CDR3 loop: CASSERALETQYF. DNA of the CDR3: TGCGCCAGCAGCGAGAGGGCCTTGGAGACCCAGTACTTC.

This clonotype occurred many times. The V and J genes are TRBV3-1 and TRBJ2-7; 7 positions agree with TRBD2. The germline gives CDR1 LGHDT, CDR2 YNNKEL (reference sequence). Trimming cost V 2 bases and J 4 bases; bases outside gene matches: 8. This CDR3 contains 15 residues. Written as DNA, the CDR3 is TGTGCCAGCAGCCAAAAACTAGCGATTAAGTACGAGCAGTACTTC. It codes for CASSQKLAIKYEQYF.

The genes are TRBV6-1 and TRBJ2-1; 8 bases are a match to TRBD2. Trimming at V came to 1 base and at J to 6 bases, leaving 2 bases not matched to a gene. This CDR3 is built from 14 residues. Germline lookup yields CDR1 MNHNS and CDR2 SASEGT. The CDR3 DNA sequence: TGTGCCAGCAGTGAAGAGGGGACTAGCAATGAGCAGTTCTTC. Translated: CASSEEGTSNEQFF.

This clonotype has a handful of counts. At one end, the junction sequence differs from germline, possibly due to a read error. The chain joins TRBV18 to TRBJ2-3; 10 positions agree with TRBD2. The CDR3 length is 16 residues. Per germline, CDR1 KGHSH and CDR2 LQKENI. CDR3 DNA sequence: TGTGTCAGCTTACCGATAGCGGGAGGAATAGAAGATACGCAGTATTTT. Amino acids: CVSLPIAGGIEDTQYF. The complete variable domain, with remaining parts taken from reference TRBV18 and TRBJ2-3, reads NAGVMQNPRHLVRRRGQEARLRCSPMKGHSHVYWYRQLPEEGLKFMVYLQKENIIDESGMPKERFSAEFPKEGPSILRIQQVVRGDSAAYFCVSLPIAGGIEDTQYFGPGTRLTVL.

CDR3 region: CASSFNRELFF. CDR3 DNA: TGTGCCAGCAGTTTTAACAGGGAGCTGTTTTTT. The chain carries TRBV28 and TRBJ2-2; no reliable D call. In germline, CDR1 is MDHEN, CDR2 SYDVKM. The CDR3 contains 11 residues. Trimming removed 3 bases at V and 9 bases at J, with 5 bases between.